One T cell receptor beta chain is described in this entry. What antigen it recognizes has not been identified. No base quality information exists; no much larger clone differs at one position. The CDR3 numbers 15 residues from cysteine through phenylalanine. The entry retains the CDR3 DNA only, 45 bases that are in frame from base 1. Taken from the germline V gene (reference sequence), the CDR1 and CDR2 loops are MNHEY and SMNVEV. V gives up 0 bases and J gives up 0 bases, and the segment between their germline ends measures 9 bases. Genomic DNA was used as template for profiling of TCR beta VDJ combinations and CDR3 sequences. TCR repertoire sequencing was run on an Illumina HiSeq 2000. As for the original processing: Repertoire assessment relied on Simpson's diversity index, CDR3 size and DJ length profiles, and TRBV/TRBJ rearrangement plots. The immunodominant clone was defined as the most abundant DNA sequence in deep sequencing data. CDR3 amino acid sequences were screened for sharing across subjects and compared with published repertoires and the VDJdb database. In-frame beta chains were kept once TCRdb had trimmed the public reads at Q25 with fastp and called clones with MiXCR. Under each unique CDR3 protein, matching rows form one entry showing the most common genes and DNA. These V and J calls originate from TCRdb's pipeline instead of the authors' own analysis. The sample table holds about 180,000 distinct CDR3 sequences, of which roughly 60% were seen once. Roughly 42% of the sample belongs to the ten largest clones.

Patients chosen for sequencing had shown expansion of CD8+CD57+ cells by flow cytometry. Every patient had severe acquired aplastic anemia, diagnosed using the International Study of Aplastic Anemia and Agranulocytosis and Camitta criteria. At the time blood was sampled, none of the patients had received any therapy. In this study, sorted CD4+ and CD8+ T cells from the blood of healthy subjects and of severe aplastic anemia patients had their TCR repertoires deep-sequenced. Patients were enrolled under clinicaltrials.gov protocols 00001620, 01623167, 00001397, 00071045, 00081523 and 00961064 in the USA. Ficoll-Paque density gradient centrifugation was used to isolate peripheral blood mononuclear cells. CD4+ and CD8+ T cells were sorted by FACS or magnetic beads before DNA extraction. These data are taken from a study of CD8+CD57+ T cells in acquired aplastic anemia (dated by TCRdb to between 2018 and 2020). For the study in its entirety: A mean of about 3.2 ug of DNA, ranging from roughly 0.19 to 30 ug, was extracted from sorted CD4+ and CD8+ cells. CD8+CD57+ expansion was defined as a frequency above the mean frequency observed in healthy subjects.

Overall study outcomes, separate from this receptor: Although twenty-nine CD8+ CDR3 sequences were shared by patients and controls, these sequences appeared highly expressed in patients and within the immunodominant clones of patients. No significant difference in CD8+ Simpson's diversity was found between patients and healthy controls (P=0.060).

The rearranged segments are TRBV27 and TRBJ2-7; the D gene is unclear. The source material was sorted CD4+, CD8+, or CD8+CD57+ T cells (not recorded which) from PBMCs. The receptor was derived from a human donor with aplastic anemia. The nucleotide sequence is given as TGTGCCAGCAGTTTATCAACGGCCAGCTCCTACGAGCAGTACTTC. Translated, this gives CASSLSTASSYEQYF.